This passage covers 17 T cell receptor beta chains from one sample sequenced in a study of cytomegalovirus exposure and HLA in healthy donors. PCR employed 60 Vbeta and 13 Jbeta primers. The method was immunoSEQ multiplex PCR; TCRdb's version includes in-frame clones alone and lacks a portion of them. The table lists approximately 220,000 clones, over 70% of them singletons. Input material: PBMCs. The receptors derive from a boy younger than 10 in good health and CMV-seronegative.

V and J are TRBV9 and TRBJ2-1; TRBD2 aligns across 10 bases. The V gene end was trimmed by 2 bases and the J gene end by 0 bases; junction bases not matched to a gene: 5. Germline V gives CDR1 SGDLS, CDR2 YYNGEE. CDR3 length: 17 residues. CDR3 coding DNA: TGTGCCAGCAGCGTGATAGCGGGAGGCAGCTCCTACAATGAGCAGTTCTTC. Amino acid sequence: CASSVIAGGSSYNEQFF.

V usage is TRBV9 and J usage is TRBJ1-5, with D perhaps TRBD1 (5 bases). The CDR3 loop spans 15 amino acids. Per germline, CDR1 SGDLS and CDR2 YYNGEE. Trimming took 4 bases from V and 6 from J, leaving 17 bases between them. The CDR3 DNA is TGTGCCAGCAGCATGACCGGGGGGGAGGGTCAGCCCCAGCATTTT. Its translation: CASSMTGGEGQPQHF.

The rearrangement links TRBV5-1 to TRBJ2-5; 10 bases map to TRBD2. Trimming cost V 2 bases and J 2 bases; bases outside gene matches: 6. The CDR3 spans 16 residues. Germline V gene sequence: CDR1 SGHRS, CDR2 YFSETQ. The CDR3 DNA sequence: TGCGCCAGCAGCTTCATAGCGGGGGGAGTTCAAGAGACCCAGTACTTC. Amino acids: CASSFIAGGVQETQYF. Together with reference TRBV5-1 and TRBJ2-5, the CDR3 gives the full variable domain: KAGVTQTPRYLIKTRGQQVTLSCSPISGHRSVSWYQQTPGQGLQFLFEYFSETQRNKGNFPGRFSGRQFSNSRSEMNVSTLELGDSALYLCASSFIAGGVQETQYFGPGTRLLVL.

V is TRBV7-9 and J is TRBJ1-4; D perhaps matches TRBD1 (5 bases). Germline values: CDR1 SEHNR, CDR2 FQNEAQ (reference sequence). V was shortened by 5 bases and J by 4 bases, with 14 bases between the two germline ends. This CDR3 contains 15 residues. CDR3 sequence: CASSAPGGGNEKLFF. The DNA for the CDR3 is TGTGCCAGCAGCGCACCTGGGGGGGGTAATGAAAAACTGTTTTTT.

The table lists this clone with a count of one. This CDR3 is CAWSGGLADNTGELFF. The CDR3 nucleotides are TGTGCCTGGAGTGGGGGACTAGCGGATAACACCGGGGAGCTGTTTTTT. V and J are TRBV30 and TRBJ2-2; 11 bases map to TRBD2. This CDR3 is 16 amino acids long. V gave up 1 base and J gave up 2 bases; unmatched junction bases: 3. Looked up from germline, CDR1 is GTSNPN and CDR2 is SVGIG (reference sequence).

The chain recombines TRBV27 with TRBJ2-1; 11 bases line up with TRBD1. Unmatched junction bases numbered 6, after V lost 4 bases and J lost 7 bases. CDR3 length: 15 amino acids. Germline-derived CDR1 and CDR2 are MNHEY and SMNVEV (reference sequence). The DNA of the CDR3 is TGTGCCAGCAGTTGGACAGGGGGCCTTCGGAATGAGCAGTTCTTC. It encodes CASSWTGGLRNEQFF.

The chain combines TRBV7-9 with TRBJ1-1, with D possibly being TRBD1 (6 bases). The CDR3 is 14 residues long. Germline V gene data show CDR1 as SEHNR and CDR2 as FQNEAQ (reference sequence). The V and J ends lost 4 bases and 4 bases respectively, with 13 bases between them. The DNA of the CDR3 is TGTGCCAGCAGCTCACTCCAGGGGATCACTGAAGCTTTCTTT. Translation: CASSSLQGITEAFF.

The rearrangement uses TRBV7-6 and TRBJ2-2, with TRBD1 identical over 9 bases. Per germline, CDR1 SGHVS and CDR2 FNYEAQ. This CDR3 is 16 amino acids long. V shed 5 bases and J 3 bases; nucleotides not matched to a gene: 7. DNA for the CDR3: TGTGCCAGCAGCCGCCGACAGGGGGAGGACACCGGGGAGCTGTTTTTT. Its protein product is CASSRRQGEDTGELFF.

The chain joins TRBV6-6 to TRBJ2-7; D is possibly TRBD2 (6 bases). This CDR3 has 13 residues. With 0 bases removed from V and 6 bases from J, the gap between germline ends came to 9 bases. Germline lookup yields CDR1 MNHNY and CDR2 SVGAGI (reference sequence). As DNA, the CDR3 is TGTGCCAGCAGTTACTCCACTAGCTCCGAGCAGTACTTC. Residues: CASSYSTSSEQYF.

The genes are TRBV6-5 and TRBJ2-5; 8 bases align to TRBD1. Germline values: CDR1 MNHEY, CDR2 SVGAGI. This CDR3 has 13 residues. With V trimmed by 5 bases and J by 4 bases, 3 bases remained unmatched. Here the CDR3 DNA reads TGTGCCAGCAGTCGGGACAGGAGAGAGACCCAGTACTTC. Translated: CASSRDRRETQYF.

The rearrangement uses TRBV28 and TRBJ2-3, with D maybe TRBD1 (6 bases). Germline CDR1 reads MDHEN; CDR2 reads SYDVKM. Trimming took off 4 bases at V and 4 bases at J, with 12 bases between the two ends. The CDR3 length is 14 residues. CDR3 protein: CASSYRDGADTQYF. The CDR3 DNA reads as TGTGCCAGCAGTTACAGGGATGGCGCAGATACGCAGTATTTT.

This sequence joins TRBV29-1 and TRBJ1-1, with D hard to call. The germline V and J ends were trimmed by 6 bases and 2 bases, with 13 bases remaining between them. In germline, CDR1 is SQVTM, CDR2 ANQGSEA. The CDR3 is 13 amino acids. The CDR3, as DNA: TGCAGCGTGGGAGAAGGGCCTAACACTGAAGCTTTCTTT. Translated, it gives CSVGEGPNTEAFF.

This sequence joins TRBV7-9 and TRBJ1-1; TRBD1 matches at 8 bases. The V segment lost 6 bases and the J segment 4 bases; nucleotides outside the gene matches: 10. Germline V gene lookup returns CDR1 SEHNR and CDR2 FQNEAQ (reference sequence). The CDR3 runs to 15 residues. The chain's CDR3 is CASSKNRGMGTEAFF. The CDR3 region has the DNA TGTGCCAGCAGTAAGAACAGGGGGATGGGCACTGAAGCTTTCTTT.

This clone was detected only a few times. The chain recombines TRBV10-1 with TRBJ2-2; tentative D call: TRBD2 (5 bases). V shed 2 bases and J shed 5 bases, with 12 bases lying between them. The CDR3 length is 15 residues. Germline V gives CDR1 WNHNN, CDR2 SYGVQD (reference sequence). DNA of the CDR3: TGCGCCAGCAGTGAGCATGTCGGGAATACCGGGGAGCTGTTTTTT. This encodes CASSEHVGNTGELFF.

The CDR3 here is CSVERVGQYNEQFF. In nucleotides, the CDR3 is TGCAGCGTTGAAAGGGTGGGACAATACAATGAGCAGTTCTTC. The chain employs TRBV29-1 and TRBJ2-1; the D gene is possibly TRBD1 (6 bases). The CDR3 covers 14 residues. V shed 2 bases and J shed 4 bases, with 12 bases lying between them. Germline assignment: CDR1 SQVTM and CDR2 ANQGSEA.

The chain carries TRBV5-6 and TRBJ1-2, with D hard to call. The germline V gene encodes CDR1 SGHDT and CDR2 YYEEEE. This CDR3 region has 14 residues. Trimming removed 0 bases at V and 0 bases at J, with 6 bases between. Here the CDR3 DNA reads TGTGCCAGCAGCTTGGTAGCTACTAACTATGGCTACACCTTC. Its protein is CASSLVATNYGYTF.

The CDR3 coding sequence is TGTGCCAGCAGTCCCAGGGGGTCAGGTGAAGCTTTCTTT. Its protein is CASSPRGSGEAFF. The chain is built from TRBV7-2 and TRBJ1-1, with 7 nucleotides matching TRBD1. J gave up 7 bases and V 6 bases, and 8 bases lay outside the gene matches. The V gene's germline CDR1 is SGHTA and CDR2 FQGNSA. The CDR3 runs to 13 residues.